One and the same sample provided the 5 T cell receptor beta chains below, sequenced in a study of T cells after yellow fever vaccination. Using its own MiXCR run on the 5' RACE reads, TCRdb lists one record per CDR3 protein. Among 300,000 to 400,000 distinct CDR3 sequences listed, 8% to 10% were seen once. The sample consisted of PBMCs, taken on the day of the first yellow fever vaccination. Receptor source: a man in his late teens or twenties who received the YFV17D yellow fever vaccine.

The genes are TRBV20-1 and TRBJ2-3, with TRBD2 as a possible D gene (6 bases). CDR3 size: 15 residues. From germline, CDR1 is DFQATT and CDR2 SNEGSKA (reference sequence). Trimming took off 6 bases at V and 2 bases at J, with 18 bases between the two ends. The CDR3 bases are TGCAGTGCGACCCGGACTATCCCGGTCACAGATACGCAGTATTTT. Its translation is CSATRTIPVTDTQYF.

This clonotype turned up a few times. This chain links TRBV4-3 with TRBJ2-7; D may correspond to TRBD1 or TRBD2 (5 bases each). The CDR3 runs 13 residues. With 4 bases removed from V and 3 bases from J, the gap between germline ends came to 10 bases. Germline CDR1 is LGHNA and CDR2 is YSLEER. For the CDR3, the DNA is TGCGCCAGCAGCCGGGACGAAGGCTACGAGCAGTACTTC. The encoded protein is CASSRDEGYEQYF.

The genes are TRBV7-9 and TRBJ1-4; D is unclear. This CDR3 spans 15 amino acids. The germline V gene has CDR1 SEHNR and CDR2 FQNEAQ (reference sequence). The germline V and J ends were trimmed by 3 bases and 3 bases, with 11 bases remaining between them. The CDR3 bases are TGTGCCAGCAGCTTCGGGAACCTCCCTAATGAAAAACTGTTTTTT. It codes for CASSFGNLPNEKLFF.

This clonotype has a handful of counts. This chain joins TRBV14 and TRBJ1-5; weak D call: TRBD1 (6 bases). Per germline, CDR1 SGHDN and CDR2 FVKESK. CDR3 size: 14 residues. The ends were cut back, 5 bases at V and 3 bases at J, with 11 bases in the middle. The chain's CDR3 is CASSLWGANQPQHF. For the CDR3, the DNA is TGTGCCAGCAGCTTATGGGGGGCCAATCAGCCCCAGCATTTT.

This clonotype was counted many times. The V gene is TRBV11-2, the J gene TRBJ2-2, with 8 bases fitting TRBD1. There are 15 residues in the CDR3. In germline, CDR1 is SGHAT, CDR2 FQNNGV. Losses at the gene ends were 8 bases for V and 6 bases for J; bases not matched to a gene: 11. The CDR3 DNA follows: TGTGCCAGCGGGAGCAGGGGGCGCTTTGCCGGGGAGCTGTTTTTT. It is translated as CASGSRGRFAGELFF.